The clone carrying this T cell receptor (beta chain) has a single count. The sample originates from a study of blood T cell repertoires in COVID-19. About the study: The origin of the acute and convalescent COVID-19 samples was the United States, Italy and Spain.

Original handling: Amplification of reference gene primers provided the estimated nucleated cell counts. Only in-frame clones appear in the TCRdb table, and some are missing; sequencing was by immunoSEQ multiplex PCR. V and J calls and clone size are copied from that table; D and trimming were computed from the DNA. The repertoire consists of 250,000 to 350,000 clones, with more than 75% occurring once and the leading ten covering under 4.5%. Germline lookup yields CDR1 SEHNR and CDR2 FQNEAQ (reference sequence). V dropped 5 bases and J dropped 10 bases, with 15 bases sitting between them. The CDR3 length is 14 residues.

The chain is built from TRBV7-9 and TRBJ1-6; no definite D call. The sequenced sample consisted of peripheral blood. The TCR sequence derives from a woman aged 50 to 60 with active or convalescent COVID-19. The CDR3 nucleotides are TGTGCCAGCAGCCCCTCTCGAGGGAACTCACCCCTCCACTTT. This codes for CASSPSRGNSPLHF.